The TCR beta chain under discussion was sequenced for a study of beta chain features in type 1 diabetes. Details on this clone: The antigen remains undetermined.

Every bit of the isolated RNA underwent reverse transcription, so sequencing read expressed TCRB transcripts. For naive, central memory and regulatory T cell samples, reads averaged around 3.6 million. Only in-frame clones appear in the TCRdb table, and some are missing; sequencing was by immunoSEQ multiplex PCR. This sample has a few hundred thousand clones, with around 26% found just once. The study, taken as a whole, reports: A potential influence of HLA type upon TCRB rearrangement remained unresolved herein. There was a moderate but significant shortening of TCRB CDR3s in all four CD4+ subsets of Type 1 diabetes patients.

The sequence came from a man aged 25-40 years in good health. The sample comprised central memory CD4+ T cells from blood.

Here the CDR3 reads CASSPSTGGYGYTF. The DNA for the CDR3 is TGTGCCAGCAGCCCTTCAACAGGGGGATATGGCTACACCTTC. The genes are TRBV9 and TRBJ1-2; 8 bases align to TRBD1. From germline, CDR1 is SGDLS and CDR2 YYNGEE. This CDR3 contains 14 residues. With 4 bases clipped from V and 5 bases from J, the junction kept 7 bases outside the gene matches.